This record covers a single T cell receptor (beta chain). Its specific antigen is unknown. One base away there is no much larger clone; base qualities are not given. These data belong to a study of T cell changes during pregnancy in multiple sclerosis (dated by TCRdb to between 2018 and 2020). For context, the study as a whole: Changes in the T cell repertoire over the course of pregnancy were examined in this study in women with multiple sclerosis.

Libraries were constructed by the immunoSEQ multiplex PCR assay. TCRdb provides this immuneACCESS table in a form limited to in-frame rearrangements. Some clones are lacking; in checked studies, under half of them reflect an unresolved V gene, and why the rest are absent is not known. The sample contains around 60,000 clones, around 90% of them found a single time. 1.7% of the sample comes from the top ten. Including the terminal cysteine and phenylalanine, the CDR3 comprises 15 residues. CDR3 DNA is the only sequence kept; it has 45 bases, read in frame from the first base. Sequences SGHDN (CDR1) and FVKESK (CDR2) are obtained from the germline V gene. Germline trimming amounts to 0 bases on V and 5 bases on J, with 6 as the count of junction bases outside the gene matches.

The rearrangement joined TRBV14 to TRBJ2-7; 8 central bases correspond to TRBD1. The starting material was peripheral blood, obtained in the first trimester of pregnancy. The TCR was taken from a female donor with multiple sclerosis, enrolled in a pregnancy study. For the CDR3, the sequence is CASSQENRGSDEQYF. The DNA reads TGTGCCAGCAGCCAAGAGAACAGGGGGTCCGACGAGCAGTACTTC.